The sequence of this T cell receptor beta chain was determined in a study of T cell repertoires in cytomegalovirus infection. Study as a whole: Indications came from public TCR beta signatures; they pointed to CMV infection and to a matching HLA type.

Trimming removed 10 bases at V and 3 bases at J, with 7 bases between. The CDR3 has 11 amino acids. CDR1 KGHDR and CDR2 SFDVKD come from the germline V gene. This clonotype turned up a few times. The antigen is not known. TCRdb reprocessed the reads with MiXCR, giving one entry per CDR3 protein. Here the sample spans around 110,000 distinct CDR3 sequences, roughly a tenth being singletons. Overall study findings and caveats: The ex vivo response was dominated by HLA-C-restricted CMV-specific TCR beta clonotypes. Pooled public TCR beta family frequency picked out CMV carriers with the relevant HLA.

V gene TRBV24-1 combines with J gene TRBJ2-3; possibly TRBD2 for D (6 bases). The TCR originated in a human donor in good health (CMV status not recorded). Some clones in this sample may be carry-over from other donors' samples. The sequencing input was PBMCs, sequenced either directly or after in vitro stimulation (not recorded which). Here the CDR3 reads CATGRTDTQYF. The CDR3 nucleotides read TGTGCCACAGGGAGGACAGATACGCAGTATTTT.